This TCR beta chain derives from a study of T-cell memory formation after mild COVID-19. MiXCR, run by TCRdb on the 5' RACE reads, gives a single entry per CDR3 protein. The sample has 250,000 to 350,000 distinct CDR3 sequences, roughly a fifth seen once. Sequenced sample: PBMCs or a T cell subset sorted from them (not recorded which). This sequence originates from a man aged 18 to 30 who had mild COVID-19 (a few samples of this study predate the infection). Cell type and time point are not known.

Written as DNA, the CDR3 is TGTGCCAGCAGTTATAGGGCAGAAAACCGGGAGTATTTT. Its translation is CASSYRAENREYF. The chain uses TRBV6-5 and TRBJ2-3; D is undetermined. The germline V gene encodes CDR1 MNHEY and CDR2 SVGAGI. The V gene lost 3 bases and the J gene lost 13 bases, with 17 bases spanning the gap. The CDR3 extends over 13 amino acids.